This T cell receptor (beta chain) stems from a study of shared clonotypes between healthy human individuals. For the study at large: Each donor's CD4 naive and CD4 memory cells filled three plates apiece, CD8 naive two, and CD8 memory one.

Germline assignment: CDR1 LGHNA and CDR2 YNFKEQ. V gave up 2 bases and J gave up 5 bases, with 13 bases separating them. The length of the CDR3 is 15 residues. Clones were read by immunoSEQ multiplex PCR, and TCRdb kept only the in-frame ones, dropping some. The sample records about 2.4 million clones, 93% being singletons. Study conclusions and caveats: Only a few donors were included, so the genetic and exposure-history diversity represented was limited. Although depth was large, rarefaction showed that sequencing of the sorted subsets was incomplete. Generation probabilities of non-shared clonotypes were lower (relative to those shared by all four donors).

The sample holds a few counts of this clone. No antigen is known for it. J is TRBJ1-5 and V is TRBV4-2, with D possibly being TRBD1 (6 bases). The TCR originated in a man younger than 35 in good health. Some clones in this sample may be carry-over from other donors' samples. Sequenced input: naive CD4+ T cells from PBMCs. Subset specified: CD45RA+ positively selected. The CDR3 protein is CASSQSDRTDQPQHF. The CDR3 coding sequence is TGTGCCAGCAGCCAATCAGACAGGACGGATCAGCCCCAGCATTTT.